One and the same sample provided the 2 T cell receptor beta chains below, sequenced in a study of regulatory T cells in long-lasting Graves disease. The TCR beta library used iRepertoire HTBI primers with Arm-PCR amplification of CDR3. Using its own MiXCR run on the multiplex PCR reads, TCRdb lists one record per CDR3 protein. The sample has around 250,000 distinct CDR3 sequences, 20% to 25% seen once. Time point noted: newly diagnosed GD, antithyroid drugs for less than 3 months. The TCR library used RNA extracted from PBMCs. Sequencing used peripheral blood mononuclear cells (PBMCs), obtained at new diagnosis, from a patient treated with antithyroid drugs. All receptors come from a female donor with Graves disease.

This clonotype has a count of ten or more. V and J are TRBV5-1 and TRBJ2-1; D uncertain. Trimming took 0 bases from V and 9 from J, leaving 7 bases between them. This CDR3 comprises 12 residues. Germline CDR1 reads SGHRS; CDR2 reads YFSETQ. CDR3 region: CASSLGFVEQFF. DNA for the CDR3: TGCGCCAGCAGCTTGGGGTTCGTTGAGCAGTTCTTC.

This clonotype was seen many times. The chain uses TRBV7-2 and TRBJ1-4, with 10 bases that match TRBD1. V was clipped by 3 bases and J by 7 bases; unmatched bases: 2. The CDR3 is 14 residues long. CDR1 and CDR2 from the germline V gene are SGHTA and FQGNSA. The CDR3 DNA reads as TGTGCCAGCAGCTTCGACAGGGGGCGTGAAAAACTGTTTTTT. It codes for CASSFDRGREKLFF. The variable domain in full, with the rest retrieved from reference TRBV7-2 and TRBJ1-4, is GAGVSQSPSNKVTEKGKDVELRCDPISGHTALYWYRQSLGQGLEFLIYFQGNSAPDKSGLPSDRFSAERTGGSVSTLTIQRTQQEDSAVYLCASSFDRGREKLFFGSGTQLSVL.